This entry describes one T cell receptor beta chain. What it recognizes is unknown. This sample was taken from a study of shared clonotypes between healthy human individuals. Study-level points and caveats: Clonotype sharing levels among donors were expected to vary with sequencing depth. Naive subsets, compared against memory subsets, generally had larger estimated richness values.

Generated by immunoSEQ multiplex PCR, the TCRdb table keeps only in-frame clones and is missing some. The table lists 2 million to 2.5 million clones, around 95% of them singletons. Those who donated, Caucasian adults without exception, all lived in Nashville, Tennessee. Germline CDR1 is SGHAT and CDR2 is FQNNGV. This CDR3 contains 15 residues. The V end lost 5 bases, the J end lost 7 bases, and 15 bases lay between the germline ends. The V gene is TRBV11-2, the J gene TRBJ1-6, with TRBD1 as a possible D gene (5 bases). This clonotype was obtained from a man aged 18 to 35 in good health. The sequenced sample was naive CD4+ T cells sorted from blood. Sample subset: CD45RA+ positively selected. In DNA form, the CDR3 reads TGTGCCAGCAGCAGCCCACGGGGGAAAAATTCACCCCTCCACTTT. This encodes CASSSPRGKNSPLHF.